Each of the 2 T cell receptor beta chains below was sequenced from the same sample in a study of tumor and adjacent non-tumor tissue in lung cancer. RNA was extracted from bulk tissue without any cell sorting. This non-tumor lung sample came from over 3 cm beyond the tumor edge. A modified ARM-PCR protocol with three rounds of nested PCR amplified TCRbeta. One entry per CDR3 protein results from TCRdb running MiXCR on the multiplex PCR reads. The sample consists of about 98,000 distinct CDR3 sequences, 75% to 85% of them appearing once. The sample was distant non-tumor lung tissue. These receptors came from a man between 60 and 75 years old with small cell lung cancer.

The J gene is TRBJ2-1, the V gene TRBV12-3 or TRBV12-4; D is tentatively TRBD1 or TRBD2 (5 bases each). The V gene lost 7 bases and the J gene lost 11 bases, with 21 bases spanning the gap. This CDR3 has 14 residues. The CDR3 bases are TGTGCCAGCACAGGGAGTCAGGGAATTAGTAAGCAGTTCTTC. Translated, it gives CASTGSQGISKQFF.

This clonotype came up a few times. The chain links TRBV5-6 to TRBJ2-7; D perhaps matches TRBD2 (7 bases). Looked up from germline, CDR1 is SGHDT and CDR2 is YYEEEE. This CDR3 is 14 amino acids long. The CDR3 spells CTSSHRDYLYEQYV. The CDR3 DNA is TGTACCAGCAGCCACAGGGACTACCTCTACGAGCAGTATGTC.